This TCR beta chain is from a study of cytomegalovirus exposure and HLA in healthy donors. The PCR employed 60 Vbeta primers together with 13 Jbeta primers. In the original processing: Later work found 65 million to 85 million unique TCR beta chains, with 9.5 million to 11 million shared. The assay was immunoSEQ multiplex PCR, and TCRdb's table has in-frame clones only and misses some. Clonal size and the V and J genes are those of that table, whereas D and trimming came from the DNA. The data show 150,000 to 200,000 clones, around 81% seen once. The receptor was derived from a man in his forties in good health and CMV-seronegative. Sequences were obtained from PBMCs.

Here the CDR3 reads CASSPRGYEQYF. Here the CDR3 DNA reads TGTGCCAGCAGCCCCCGGGGTTACGAGCAGTACTTC. The V call is TRBV9, the J call TRBJ2-7; tentatively, D is TRBD2 (5 bases). V lost 4 bases, J lost 4 bases, and 9 bases lay in between. The germline V gene has CDR1 SGDLS and CDR2 YYNGEE. The CDR3 contains 12 residues.